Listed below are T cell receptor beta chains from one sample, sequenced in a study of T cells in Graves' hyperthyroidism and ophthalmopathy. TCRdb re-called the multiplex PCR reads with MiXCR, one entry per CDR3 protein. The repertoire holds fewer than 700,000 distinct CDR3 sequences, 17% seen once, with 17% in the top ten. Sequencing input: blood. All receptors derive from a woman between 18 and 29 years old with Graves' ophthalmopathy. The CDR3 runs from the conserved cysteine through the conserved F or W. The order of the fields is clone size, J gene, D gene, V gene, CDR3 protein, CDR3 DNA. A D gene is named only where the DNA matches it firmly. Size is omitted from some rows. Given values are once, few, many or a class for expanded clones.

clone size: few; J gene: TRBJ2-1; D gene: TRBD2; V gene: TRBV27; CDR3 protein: CASKSSGSYNEQFF; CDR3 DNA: TGTGCCAGCAAAAGTAGCGGGTCATACAATGAGCAGTTCTTC
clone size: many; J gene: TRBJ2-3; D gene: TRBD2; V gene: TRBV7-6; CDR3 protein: CASSVSPIAGGPDTQYF; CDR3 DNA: TGTGCCAGCAGCGTAAGTCCGATAGCGGGAGGGCCAGATACGCAGTATTTT
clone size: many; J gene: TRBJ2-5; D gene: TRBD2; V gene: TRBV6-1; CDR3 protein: CASSEAGTSGVETQYF; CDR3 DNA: TGTGCCAGCAGTGAAGCAGGGACTAGCGGGGTGGAGACCCAGTACTTC
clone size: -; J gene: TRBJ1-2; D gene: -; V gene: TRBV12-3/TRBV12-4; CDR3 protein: CAGSFLFVAGNYGYTF; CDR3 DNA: TGTGCCGGCAGCTTCCTTTTCGTCGCGGGAAACTATGGCTACACCTTC
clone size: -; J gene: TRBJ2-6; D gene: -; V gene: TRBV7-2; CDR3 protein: CASSLASNPGANVLTF; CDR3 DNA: TGTGCCAGCAGCTTAGCGTCGAATCCTGGGGCCAACGTCCTGACTTTC
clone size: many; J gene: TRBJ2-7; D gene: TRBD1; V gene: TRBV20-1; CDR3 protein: CSANRGYEQYF; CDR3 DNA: TGCAGTGCAAACAGGGGCTACGAGCAGTACTTC
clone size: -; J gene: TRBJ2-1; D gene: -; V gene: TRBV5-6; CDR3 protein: CASSFGAGPYNEQFF; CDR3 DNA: TGTGCCAGCAGCTTTGGGGCAGGGCCCTACAATGAGCAGTTCTTC
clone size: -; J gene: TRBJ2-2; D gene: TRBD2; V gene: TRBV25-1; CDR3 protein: CASSEPAGSGVAGELLF; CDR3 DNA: TGTGCCAGCAGTGAGCCAGCGGGGTCGGGGGTCGCCGGGGAGCTGCTTTTT
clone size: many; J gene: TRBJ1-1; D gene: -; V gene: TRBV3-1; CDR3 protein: CASSQRGTEAFF; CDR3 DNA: TGTGCCAGCAGCCAACGAGGAACTGAAGCTTTCTTT
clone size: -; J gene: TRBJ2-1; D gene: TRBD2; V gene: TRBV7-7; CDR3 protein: CASSLALAGANEQFF; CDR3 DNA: TGTGCTAGCAGCTTAGCTCTAGCGGGAGCGAATGAGCAGTTCTTC
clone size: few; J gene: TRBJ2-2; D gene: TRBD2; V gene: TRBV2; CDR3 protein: CASSMTSGGAFTGELFF; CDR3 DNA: TGTGCCAGCAGTATGACTAGCGGGGGGGCCTTCACCGGGGAGCTGTTTTTT
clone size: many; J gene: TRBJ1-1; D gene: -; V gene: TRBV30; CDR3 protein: CAWLTFNTEAFF; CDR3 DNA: TGTGCCTGGTTGACGTTTAACACTGAAGCTTTCTTT
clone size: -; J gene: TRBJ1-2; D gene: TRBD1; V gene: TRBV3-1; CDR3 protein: CASSQVLGTGAYGYTF; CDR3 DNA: TGTGCCAGCAGCCAAGTCCTCGGGACAGGAGCCTATGGCTACACCTTC
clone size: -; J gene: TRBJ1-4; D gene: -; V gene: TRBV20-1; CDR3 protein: CSARDYKGVSDEKLFF; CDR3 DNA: TGCAGTGCTAGAGATTACAAGGGGGTATCAGATGAAAAACTGTTTTTT
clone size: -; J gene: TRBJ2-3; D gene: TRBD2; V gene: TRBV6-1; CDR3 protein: CASSPQRTSGRDTDTQYF; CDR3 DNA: TGTGCCAGCTCACCTCAGCGGACTAGCGGGAGGGACACAGATACGCAGTATTTT
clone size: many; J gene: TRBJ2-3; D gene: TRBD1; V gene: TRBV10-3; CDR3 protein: CAISDWDSHTDTQYF; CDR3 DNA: TGTGCCATCAGTGATTGGGACAGCCACACAGATACGCAGTATTTT
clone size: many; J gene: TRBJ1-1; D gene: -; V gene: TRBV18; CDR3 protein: CASSPPTGREAFF; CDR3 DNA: TGTGCCAGCTCACCACCTACGGGCCGTGAAGCTTTCTTT
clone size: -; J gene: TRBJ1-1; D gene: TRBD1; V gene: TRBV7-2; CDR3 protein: CASGPGGAGKTEAFF; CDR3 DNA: TGTGCCAGCGGTCCAGGGGGCGCGGGTAAGACTGAAGCTTTCTTT
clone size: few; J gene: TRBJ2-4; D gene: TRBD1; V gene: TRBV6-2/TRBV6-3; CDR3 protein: CASSWTGGGGIQYF; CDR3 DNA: TGTGCCAGCAGTTGGACAGGGGGCGGGGGCATTCAGTACTTC
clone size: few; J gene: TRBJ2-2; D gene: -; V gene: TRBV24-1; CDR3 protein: CATSVMSGNTGELFF; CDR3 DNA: TGTGCCACCAGTGTAATGTCGGGGAACACCGGGGAGCTGTTTTTT
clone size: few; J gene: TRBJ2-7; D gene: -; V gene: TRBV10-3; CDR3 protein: CAIRSTGGTQGSYEQYF; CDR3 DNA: TGTGCCATCAGATCCACGGGCGGGACTCAGGGCTCCTACGAGCAGTACTTC
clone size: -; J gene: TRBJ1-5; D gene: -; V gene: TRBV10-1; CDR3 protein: CASSELGRQPQHF; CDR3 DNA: TGCGCCAGCAGTGAGTTGGGGCGCCAGCCCCAGCATTTT
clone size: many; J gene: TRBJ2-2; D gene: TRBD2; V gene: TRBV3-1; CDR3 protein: CASGTSGSFAGELFF; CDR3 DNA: TGTGCCAGCGGAACTAGCGGGAGCTTTGCCGGGGAGCTGTTTTTT
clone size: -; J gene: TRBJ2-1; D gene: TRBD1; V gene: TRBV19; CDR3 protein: CASSNTGGPYNEQFF; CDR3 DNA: TGTGCCAGTAGTAACACAGGGGGCCCCTACAATGAGCAGTTCTTC
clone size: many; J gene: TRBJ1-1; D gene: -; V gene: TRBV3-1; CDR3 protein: CASTANTEAFF; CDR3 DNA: TGTGCCAGCACTGCAAACACTGAAGCTTTCTTT
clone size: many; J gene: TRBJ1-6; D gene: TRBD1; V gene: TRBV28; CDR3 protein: CASRGPGQGGHNSPLHF; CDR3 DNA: TGTGCCAGCAGGGGCCCGGGACAGGGAGGTCATAATTCACCCCTCCACTTT
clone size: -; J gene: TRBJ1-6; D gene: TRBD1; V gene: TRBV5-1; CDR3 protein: CASATGTGGTPLHF; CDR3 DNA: TGCGCCAGTGCTACCGGGACAGGGGGCACACCCCTCCACTTT
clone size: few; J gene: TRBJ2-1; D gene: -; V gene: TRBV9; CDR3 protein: CASSVTGAGEQFF; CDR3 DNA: TGTGCCAGCAGCGTAACGGGGGCCGGTGAGCAGTTCTTC
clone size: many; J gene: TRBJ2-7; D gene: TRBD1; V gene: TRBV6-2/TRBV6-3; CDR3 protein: CASREQGRDEQYF; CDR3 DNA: TGTGCCAGCAGAGAACAGGGGCGCGACGAGCAGTACTTC
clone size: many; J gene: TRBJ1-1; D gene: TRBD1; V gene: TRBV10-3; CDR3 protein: CAIGTVNTEAFF; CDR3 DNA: TGTGCCATCGGGACAGTGAACACTGAAGCTTTCTTT
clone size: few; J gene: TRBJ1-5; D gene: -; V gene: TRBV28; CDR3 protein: CASSTRGNSNQPQHF; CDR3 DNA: TGTGCCAGCAGTACCAGGGGAAATAGCAATCAGCCCCAGCATTTT
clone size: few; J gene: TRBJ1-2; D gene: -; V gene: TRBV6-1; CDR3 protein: CASSKKGYTF; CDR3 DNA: TGTGCCAGCAGTAAGAAAGGTTACACCTTC
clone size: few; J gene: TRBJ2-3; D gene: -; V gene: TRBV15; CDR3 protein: CATSRAAGGTDTQYF; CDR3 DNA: TGTGCCACCAGCAGAGCCGCAGGGGGCACAGATACGCAGTATTTT
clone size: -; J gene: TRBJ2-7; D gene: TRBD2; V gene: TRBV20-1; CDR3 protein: CSARFPGLAVSYEQYF; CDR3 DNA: TGCAGTGCTAGATTCCCGGGACTAGCCGTCTCCTACGAGCAGTACTTC
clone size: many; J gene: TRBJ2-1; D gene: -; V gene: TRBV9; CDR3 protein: CASSAWEQGGRNEQFF; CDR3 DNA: TGTGCCAGCAGCGCCTGGGAACAGGGCGGTCGCAATGAGCAGTTCTTC
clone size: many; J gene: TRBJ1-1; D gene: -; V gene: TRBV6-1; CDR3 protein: CASSDKQESETFF; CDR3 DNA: TGTGCCAGCAGTGACAAACAGGAGTCTGAAACTTTCTTT
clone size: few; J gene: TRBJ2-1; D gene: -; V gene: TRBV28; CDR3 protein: CASSFGGPGRFYNEQFF; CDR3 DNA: TGTGCCAGCAGTTTCGGCGGGCCAGGCCGATTCTACAATGAGCAGTTCTTC
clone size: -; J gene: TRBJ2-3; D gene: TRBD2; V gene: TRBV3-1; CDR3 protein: CASSQTLAGGPFETDTQYF; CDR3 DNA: TGTGCCAGCAGCCAAACGCTAGCGGGGGGGCCTTTTGAAACAGATACGCAGTATTTT
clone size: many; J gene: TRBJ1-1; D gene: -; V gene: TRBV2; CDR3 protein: CASSDRGSTEAFF; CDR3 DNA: TGTGCCAGCAGTGATAGGGGCAGCACTGAAGCTTTCTTT
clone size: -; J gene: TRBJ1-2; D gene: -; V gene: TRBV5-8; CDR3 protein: CASSLVLYGYTF; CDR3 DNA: TGTGCCAGCAGCTTGGTTTTGTATGGCTACACCTTC
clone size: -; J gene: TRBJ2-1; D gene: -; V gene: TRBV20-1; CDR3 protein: CSASADNHNEQFF; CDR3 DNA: TGCAGTGCTAGTGCGGATAACCACAATGAGCAGTTCTTC